These 9 T cell receptor beta chains were all obtained from the same sample, sequenced in a study of CD8+CD57+ T cells in acquired aplastic anemia. Before being chosen for sequencing, patients had shown CD8+CD57+ cell expansion by flow cytometry. The TCR beta profiling, which covered VDJ combination and CDR3 sequence, was carried out using genomic DNA as the template. Via MiXCR, TCRdb re-called the reads, giving one row per CDR3 protein. The data show 55,000 to 60,000 distinct CDR3 sequences, with roughly three fifths seen just once and about 16% held by the top ten. Sample: sorted CD4+, CD8+, or CD8+CD57+ T cells (not recorded which) from PBMCs. The receptors here all came from a human donor with aplastic anemia.

This clonotype was counted a few times. This chain joins TRBV10-3 and TRBJ1-2, with D hard to call. The CDR3 has 13 amino acids. Trimming shortened V by 6 bases and J by 3 bases, and 11 bases separated the two germline ends. Looked up from germline, CDR1 is ENHRY and CDR2 is SYGVKD. The chain's CDR3 is CAIREGLDYGYTF. DNA of the CDR3: TGTGCCATCAGGGAAGGGTTGGACTATGGCTACACCTTC.

The chain combines TRBV7-8 with TRBJ2-7; D possibly corresponds to TRBD1 (6 bases). This CDR3 comprises 13 residues. Germline V gene data show CDR1 as SGHVS and CDR2 as FQNEAQ. Trimming removed 4 bases from V and 4 bases from J, with 11 bases in between. CDR3 sequence reads: CASSSSQGYEQYF. In nucleotides, the CDR3 is TGTGCCAGCAGCTCATCCCAGGGGTACGAGCAGTACTTC.

The sample holds many counts of this clonotype. The J gene is TRBJ1-5, the V gene TRBV28; D gene ambiguous. The V end lost 2 bases, the J end lost 0 bases, and 8 bases lay between the germline ends. The CDR3 is made up of 15 amino acids. Germline CDR1 and CDR2: MDHEN and SYDVKM. DNA for the CDR3: TGTGCCAGCAGTTTACAGATTTTTAGCAATCAGCCCCAGCATTTT. This translates into CASSLQIFSNQPQHF.

This chain joins TRBV19 and TRBJ2-5; no clear D gene. Germline V CDR1 and CDR2: LNHDA, SQIVND (reference sequence). The CDR3 has 14 residues. Trimming cost V 0 bases and J 6 bases, with 11 bases left between them. The CDR3 reads CASSIETGRKTQYF. CDR3 DNA: TGTGCCAGTAGTATAGAAACGGGTCGGAAGACCCAGTACTTC.

This clonotype was seen repeatedly, ten times or more. The chain couples TRBV13 to TRBJ2-5, with 10 bases lining up with TRBD2. CDR1 PRHDT and CDR2 FYEKMQ come from the germline V gene (reference sequence). There are 16 residues in the CDR3. V gave up 3 bases and J gave up 5 bases; unmatched junction bases: 9. The CDR3 nucleotides are TGTGCCAGCAGCTTTGAGAGCGGGGGGGCTCATGAGACCCAGTACTTC. Protein sequence: CASSFESGGAHETQYF.

This clonotype has more than one count but fewer than ten. Possible read error: a much larger clone is one base away. The chain links TRBV28 to TRBJ1-2; 8 bases are shared with TRBD1. CDR3 length equals 13 residues. Looked up from germline, CDR1 is MDHEN and CDR2 is SYDVKM. The CDR3 sequence: CACRSGGGYGYTF. CDR3 DNA sequence: TGTGCCTGCAGGTCAGGGGGCGGGTATGGCTACACCTTC.

This clonotype was picked up one time. This chain links TRBV2 with TRBJ2-5; D uncertain. V was pared by 6 bases and J by 2 bases, with 13 bases between. Germline assignment: CDR1 SNHLY and CDR2 FYNNEI. This CDR3 is 14 amino acids long. CDR3 nucleotide sequence: TGTGCCAGCAGCTCCGTCCAGTCTCAAGAGACCCAGTACTTC. Translated: CASSSVQSQETQYF.

V and J are TRBV7-2 and TRBJ2-7; tentatively, D is TRBD2 (7 bases). CDR1 is SGHTA, CDR2 FQGNSA, per germline. V was trimmed by 5 bases and J by 6 bases, leaving 17 bases between them. The CDR3 extends over 14 amino acids. CDR3 residues: CASSQASRGGEQYF. CDR3 sequence (DNA): TGTGCCAGCAGCCAGGCCTCGAGGGGGGGCGAGCAGTACTTC.

The chain's CDR3 is CASREAGGTYEQYF. CDR3 nucleotide sequence: TGTGCCAGTAGGGAGGCGGGGGGAACCTACGAGCAGTACTTC. This sequence joins TRBV19 and TRBJ2-7, with 8 bases aligning to TRBD2. Losses at the gene ends were 6 bases for V and 2 bases for J; bases not matched to a gene: 6. The CDR3 length is 14 residues. Germline values: CDR1 LNHDA, CDR2 SQIVND (reference sequence).